Following are 9 T cell receptor beta chains from one sample sequenced in a study of CXCR3-negative and CXCR3-positive naive CD8 T cells. Study observations and caveats: CXCR3-negative naive cells had less hydrophobic TRB CDR3s than did CXCR3-positive naive cells.

No antigen has been assigned to these receptors. Researchers prepared the TRB cDNA libraries using 5' RACE with UMI labels. TCRdb reprocessed the 5' RACE reads and keeps a single row for each CDR3 protein, giving no DNA. Recorded for this sample: tens of thousands of distinct CDR3 sequences. Sequencing used naive CXCR3+ CD8+ T cells from blood. Specified subset: CD45RO-CCR7+CD27+CD95- naive CD8+ T cells expressing CXCR3 (TNR3+). All receptors come from a human donor in good health. Some clones in this sample may be carry-over from other donors' samples.

The chain joins TRBV19 to TRBJ1-5. This CDR3 spans 14 amino acids. Germline lookup yields CDR1 LNHDA and CDR2 SQIVND (reference sequence). The chain's CDR3 is CASSMGAGHQPQHF.

This sequence joins TRBV4-1 and TRBJ2-2; there is no DNA to check the TCRdb D call of TRBD1. CDR1 is MGHRA, CDR2 YSYEKL, per germline. The CDR3 extends over 18 amino acids. CDR3 in amino acids: CASSLYSEGAETTGELFF.

The gene calls are TRBV27 and TRBJ2-1; TCRdb selects TRBD2, and the lack of DNA leaves this call unchecked. In germline, CDR1 is MNHEY, CDR2 SMNVEV (reference sequence). This CDR3 region has 13 residues. The CDR3 here is CASSGTTYNEQFF.

V is TRBV6-2 or TRBV6-3 and J is TRBJ2-1; TCRdb calls TRBD1, which cannot be checked without DNA. CDR3 size: 12 residues. Per the germline V gene, CDR1 is MNHEY and CDR2 is SVGEGT. CDR3 sequence: CASRGLWPEQFF.

This chain uses TRBV27 with TRBJ2-7. This CDR3 has 14 amino acids. Per the germline V gene, CDR1 is MNHEY and CDR2 is SMNVEV (reference sequence). CDR3 amino acids: CASSLSLYTYEQYF.

The chain links TRBV5-1 to TRBJ2-3. Germline V gene sequence: CDR1 SGHRS, CDR2 YFSETQ. This CDR3 has 15 amino acids. The CDR3 sequence: CASSSFVSDTDTQYF.

V gene TRBV28 combines with J gene TRBJ2-2; TCRdb lists TRBD2, though no DNA is available to test this call. Germline assignment: CDR1 MDHEN and CDR2 SYDVKM. The CDR3 length is 22 residues. CDR3 loop: CASSLFPPLNSYRDENTGELFF.

CDR3 loop: CSVPTSGSYEQYF. V and J are TRBV29-1 and TRBJ2-7; no DNA is available, so the TRBD2 call from TCRdb remains unchecked. The germline V gene has CDR1 SQVTM and CDR2 ANQGSEA. This CDR3 comprises 13 residues.

This chain joins TRBV29-1 and TRBJ1-1; TCRdb returns TRBD1, unconfirmable since there is no DNA. The CDR3 has 13 residues. Germline V gene data show CDR1 as SQVTM and CDR2 as ANQGSEA. The CDR3 loop is CSAPGTVNTEAFF.